The T cell receptor (beta chain) under discussion was sequenced for a study of cytomegalovirus exposure and HLA in healthy donors. V shed 5 bases, J shed 7 bases, and the junction held 14 bases outside the gene matches. The CDR3 is made up of 17 amino acids. Germline CDR1 and CDR2: MDHEN and SYDVKM. 13 Jbeta primers and 60 Vbeta primers were used for the PCR. Produced via immunoSEQ multiplex PCR; TCRdb's table is partial and in-frame only. The sample records over 150,000 clones, around 81% being singletons. The chain joins TRBV28 to TRBJ2-2, with 9 bases that match TRBD2. Sequenced material: PBMCs. The clonotype originates from a woman younger than 45 in good health and CMV-seronegative. The DNA for the CDR3 is TGTGCCAGCAGTCCCGGAGGTGGCGGGGGGGCTGACGGGGAGCTGTTTTTT. Translation gives CASSPGGGGGADGELFF.